These 32 T cell receptor beta chains came from one sample sequenced in a study of blood T cell repertoires in COVID-19. The data were produced by immunoSEQ multiplex PCR, yet TCRdb's version contains in-frame clones alone and is incomplete. The table lists 310,000 or so clones, around 90% of them singletons, with 1% in the top ten. The specimen sequenced was peripheral blood. Receptors were obtained from a man over 45 with active or convalescent COVID-19.

The chain joins TRBV18 to TRBJ2-5; D not certain. Trimming stripped 3 bases from V and 2 bases from J, with 4 bases between. The CDR3 spans 12 residues. Germline-derived CDR1 and CDR2 are KGHSH and LQKENI. The CDR3 DNA reads as TGTGCCAGCTCACCCGAGCAAGAGACCCAGTACTTC. This encodes CASSPEQETQYF.

J is TRBJ2-5 and V is TRBV18; perhaps TRBD1 as D (5 bases). CDR3 length equals 19 residues. The V gene lost 6 bases and the J gene lost 4 bases, with 30 bases spanning the gap. Germline loops: CDR1 KGHSH, CDR2 LQKENI. CDR3 DNA sequence: TGTGCCAGCTCTCTATATGACCAGGGTACCGGATTGGGCAGAGAGACCCAGTACTTC. The encoded protein is CASSLYDQGTGLGRETQYF.

The genes are TRBV5-1 and TRBJ1-4; TRBD1 aligns across 7 bases. Germline V lookup: CDR1 SGHRS, CDR2 YFSETQ. V gave up 0 bases and J gave up 8 bases; unmatched junction bases: 4. The CDR3 consists of 14 residues. CDR3 sequence: CASSLDRGREKLFF. The DNA of the CDR3 is TGCGCCAGCAGCTTGGACAGGGGACGAGAAAAACTGTTTTTT.

The table lists this clone with a few counts. The chain uses TRBV5-6 and TRBJ2-3; maybe TRBD1 (6 bases). V was pared by 2 bases and J by 7 bases, with 11 bases between. Germline V gives CDR1 SGHDT, CDR2 YYEEEE. The CDR3 sequence is 13 residues long. The CDR3 sequence is CASSLYRENTQYF. The CDR3 DNA reads TGTGCCAGCAGCTTATACAGGGAAAATACGCAGTATTTT.

This clone was found a few times. The chain combines TRBV5-1 with TRBJ1-2; tentative D call: TRBD1 (5 bases). Germline loops: CDR1 SGHRS, CDR2 YFSETQ. The V end was cut by 4 bases, the J end by 4 bases, with 17 bases between. The CDR3 has 15 residues. CDR3 nucleotides: TGCGCCAGCAGCCCGAGGGCCGGGGGGACCTATGGCTACACCTTC. It encodes CASSPRAGGTYGYTF.

J is TRBJ2-3 and V is TRBV14; 7 nucleotides line up with TRBD2. The CDR3 runs 12 residues. CDR1 and CDR2 from the germline V gene are SGHDN and FVKESK. V shed 1 base and J 9 bases; nucleotides not matched to a gene: 1. The CDR3 DNA sequence: TGTGCCAGCAGCCAAGTGCGGGGGACGCAGTATTTT. Translation: CASSQVRGTQYF.

The chain recombines TRBV24-1 with TRBJ1-2; 9 positions agree with TRBD1. The CDR3 sequence is 17 residues long. J lost 4 bases, V lost 4 bases, and 12 bases had no gene match. Germline V gene sequence: CDR1 KGHDR, CDR2 SFDVKD. Written as DNA, the CDR3 is TGTGCCACCAGTGACAGGGACAGGGAGAAGGGGTCCTATGGCTACACCTTC. Amino acid sequence: CATSDRDREKGSYGYTF.

The chain uses TRBV28 and TRBJ1-3, with a possible D match to TRBD1 (5 bases). From germline, CDR1 is MDHEN and CDR2 SYDVKM. V was clipped by 6 bases and J by 4 bases, with 13 bases between them. The length of the CDR3 is 14 residues. As DNA, the CDR3 is TGTGCCAGCAGCAGTGGAGGGGCGGGAAACACCATATATTTT. It is translated as CASSSGGAGNTIYF.

The chain recombines TRBV28 with TRBJ2-7; 11 bases map to TRBD2. The ends lost 8 bases at V and 5 bases at J; junction bases unmatched: 11. This CDR3 contains 15 residues. Germline-derived CDR1 and CDR2 are MDHEN and SYDVKM. The chain's CDR3 is CASRPRGLADHEQYF. As DNA, the CDR3 is TGTGCCAGCCGACCCCGGGGACTAGCGGATCACGAGCAGTACTTC. Drawing the rest from reference TRBV28 and TRBJ2-7, the complete variable domain is DVKVTQSSRYLVKRTGEKVFLECVQDMDHENMFWYRQDPGLGLRLIYFSYDVKMKEKGDIPEGYSVSREKKERFSLILESASTNQTSMYLCASRPRGLADHEQYFGPGTRLTVT.

The chain uses TRBV14 and TRBJ2-5; 10 nucleotides align to TRBD1. Germline CDR1 reads SGHDN; CDR2 reads FVKESK. CDR3 size: 15 residues. V dropped 3 bases and J dropped 5; count of bases not matched to a gene: 6. Here the CDR3 DNA reads TGTGCCAGCAGCCATCGACAGGGGGCAGGGGAGACCCAGTACTTC. This gives the protein CASSHRQGAGETQYF.

The rearrangement joins TRBV7-9 to TRBJ2-3; TRBD2 matches at 7 bases. This CDR3 is 14 amino acids long. Germline values: CDR1 SEHNR, CDR2 FQNEAQ (reference sequence). V gave up 3 bases and J gave up 6 bases; unmatched junction bases: 6. CDR3 bases: TGTGCCAGCAGCTTCGGGCACGGGGGGGATACGCAGTATTTT. Translating gives CASSFGHGGDTQYF.

The chain joins TRBV27 to TRBJ2-7; D unresolved. The CDR3 is 15 amino acids. The ends were cut back, 5 bases at V and 0 bases at J, with 14 bases in the middle. CDR1 MNHEY and CDR2 SMNVEV come from the germline V gene (reference sequence). The CDR3 spells CASSPPRPNSYEQYF. DNA for the CDR3: TGTGCCAGCAGTCCGCCTAGGCCCAACTCCTACGAGCAGTACTTC.

The gene calls are TRBV28 and TRBJ2-7; 7 bases match TRBD2. Per the germline V gene, CDR1 is MDHEN and CDR2 is SYDVKM. V was pared by 7 bases and J by 7 bases, with 10 bases of the junction left unmatched. The CDR3 has 13 amino acids. The CDR3 DNA reads TGTGCCAGCACCACGGGGGAGGGTTTGGAGCAGTACTTC. Protein sequence: CASTTGEGLEQYF.

The CDR3 loop reads CASSQDSSRQGLTKNIQYF. As DNA, the CDR3 is TGCGCCAGCAGCCAAGATTCGTCCCGACAGGGGCTAACCAAAAACATTCAGTACTTC. The genes are TRBV4-3 and TRBJ2-4; 8 bases match TRBD1. This CDR3 is built from 19 residues. Germline V gives CDR1 LGHNA, CDR2 YSLEER. The trim removed 0 bases at V and 2 bases at J, leaving 12 bases unmatched.

The chain combines TRBV10-3 with TRBJ1-2; TRBD1 might be the D (5 bases). Germline CDR1 ENHRY, CDR2 SYGVKD. This CDR3 is 13 amino acids long. V was cut by 3 bases and J by 6 bases, with 11 bases left in between. The CDR3 region is CAISDFPGDGYTF. The CDR3 region has the DNA TGTGCCATCAGTGACTTCCCGGGGGATGGCTACACCTTC.

This clone was counted a single time. The rearrangement links TRBV7-2 to TRBJ2-1; TRBD2 might be the D (5 bases). Germline V gene data show CDR1 as SGHTA and CDR2 as FQGNSA. V lost 6 bases to trimming and J lost 2 bases, with 14 bases between them. The CDR3 sequence is 15 residues long. DNA of the CDR3: TGTGCCAGCAGGTCAGCGGCCGGGACCTACAATGAGCAGTTCTTC. This translates into CASRSAAGTYNEQFF.

The chain couples TRBV5-4 to TRBJ2-3; D not resolved. Germline V gives CDR1 SGHNT, CDR2 YYREEE (reference sequence). V gave up 3 bases and J gave up 0 bases, with 11 bases separating them. The CDR3 loop spans 15 amino acids. Here the CDR3 reads CASSSPTVSTDTQYF. As DNA, the CDR3 is TGTGCCAGCAGCTCCCCCACGGTTAGCACAGATACGCAGTATTTT.

The chain combines TRBV5-6 with TRBJ2-1, with 8 bases fitting TRBD1. CDR1 SGHDT and CDR2 YYEEEE come from the germline V gene. With V trimmed by 1 base and J by 2 bases, 5 bases remained unmatched. The length of the CDR3 is 16 residues. The CDR3 nucleotides read TGTGCCAGCAGCTTGCACAGGGGGAGGACCTACAATGAGCAGTTCTTC. Translating gives CASSLHRGRTYNEQFF.

The CDR3 is CASRGTALGTGELFF. The DNA for the CDR3 is TGTGCCAGTCGCGGGACAGCCCTGGGAACCGGGGAGCTGTTTTTT. The rearrangement links TRBV2 to TRBJ2-2, with D perhaps matching TRBD1 (7 bases). The CDR3 covers 15 residues. The V gene lost 9 bases and the J gene lost 5 bases, with 19 bases spanning the gap. The germline V gene has CDR1 SNHLY and CDR2 FYNNEI.

This sequence joins TRBV7-2 and TRBJ2-5; weak D call: TRBD1 (6 bases). V lost 0 bases to trimming and J lost 9 bases, with 14 bases between them. CDR1 and CDR2 from the germline V gene are SGHTA and FQGNSA. This CDR3 region has 14 residues. The CDR3 bases are TGTGCCAGCAGCTTAGCGTATGACAGGACCCCCCAGTACTTC. Protein sequence: CASSLAYDRTPQYF.

This chain uses TRBV6-5 with TRBJ2-7, with D perhaps matching TRBD2 (5 bases). This CDR3 is built from 12 residues. CDR1 and CDR2 from the germline V gene are MNHEY and SVGAGI. Trimming took off 7 bases at V and 0 bases at J, with 7 bases between the two ends. The chain's CDR3 is CASIRDSYEQYF. As DNA, the CDR3 is TGTGCCAGCATCCGGGACTCCTACGAGCAGTACTTC.

The V gene is TRBV2, the J gene TRBJ1-6; D not resolved. Between the trimmed V and J ends, which lost 5 bases and 5 bases, there was a span of 4 bases. Germline lookup yields CDR1 SNHLY and CDR2 FYNNEI. This CDR3 has 12 amino acids. The CDR3 nucleotides read TGTGCCAGCAGTTCAGATAATTCACCCCTCCACTTT. As protein: CASSSDNSPLHF.

The V call is TRBV2, the J call TRBJ2-5; 15 bases match TRBD2. From germline, CDR1 is SNHLY and CDR2 FYNNEI. With V trimmed by 5 bases and J by 3 bases, 1 base remained unmatched. The CDR3 contains 15 residues. Written as DNA, the CDR3 is TGTGCCAGCAGTTGGACTAGCGGGAGGGAAGAGACCCAGTACTTC. Protein product: CASSWTSGREETQYF.

The chain combines TRBV30 with TRBJ1-5; TRBD1 agrees at 8 bases. From germline, CDR1 is GTSNPN and CDR2 SVGIG (reference sequence). The CDR3 consists of 16 residues. The junction had 11 bases not matched to a gene; V was cut back by 7 bases and J by 0 bases. CDR3 in DNA: TGTGCCTCTGGGGGACAGGACTTGTATAGCAATCAGCCCCAGCATTTT. Protein: CASGGQDLYSNQPQHF. The entire variable domain, with the rest obtained from reference TRBV30 and TRBJ1-5, is as follows: SQTIHQWPATLVQPVGSPLSLECTVEGTSNPNLYWYRQAAGRGLQLLFYSVGIGQISSEVPQNLSASRPQDRQFILSSKKLLLSDSGFYLCASGGQDLYSNQPQHFGDGTRLSIL.

J is TRBJ1-4 and V is TRBV28; D not resolved. The V end lost 2 bases, the J end lost 0 bases, and 7 bases lay between the germline ends. Germline CDR1 and CDR2: MDHEN and SYDVKM. This CDR3 comprises 15 residues. The CDR3 bases are TGTGCCAGCAGTTTACCCACAGCAACTAATGAAAAACTGTTTTTT. It codes for CASSLPTATNEKLFF.

DNA of the CDR3: TGTGCCAGCAGCACCGCCGGGACAGAGAAGAGCTACGAGCAGTACTTC. Translation gives CASSTAGTEKSYEQYF. The V call is TRBV6-2 or TRBV6-3, the J call TRBJ2-7, with TRBD1 matching 7 bases. The CDR3 loop spans 16 amino acids. CDR1 is MNHEY, CDR2 SVGEGT, per germline. The trim removed 6 bases at V and 3 bases at J, leaving 14 bases unmatched.

This clone was seen once. Distinct nucleotide sequences in the sample also encode this CDR3. The chain is built from TRBV3-1 (or the pseudogene TRBV3-2) and TRBJ1-2; D not certain. V lost 2 bases, J lost 6 bases, and 7 bases lay in between. In germline, CDR1 is LGHDT, CDR2 YNNKEL (reference sequence). This CDR3 region has 12 residues. The CDR3: CASSQLGDGYTF. DNA of the CDR3: TGTGCCAGCAGCCAACTAGGTGATGGCTACACCTTC.

The chain is built from TRBV7-2 and TRBJ2-7; 7 bases map to TRBD2. Germline V gives CDR1 SGHTA, CDR2 FQGNSA. The CDR3 is 15 residues long. J lost 1 base, V lost 4 bases, and 7 bases had no gene match. The CDR3 nucleotides are TGTGCCAGCAGCTCTTTTTCCGGGGGGTCCTACGAGCAGTACTTC. Amino acids: CASSSFSGGSYEQYF.

This rearrangement joins TRBV19 to TRBJ1-1, with D tentatively TRBD1 (5 bases). Germline V gene sequence: CDR1 LNHDA, CDR2 SQIVND (reference sequence). Trimming stripped 5 bases from V and 4 bases from J, with 17 bases between. This CDR3 is 15 amino acids long. CDR3 DNA sequence: TGTGCCAGTAGTTCTATCGGGGGGTCTATCACTGAAGCTTTCTTT. Protein product: CASSSIGGSITEAFF.

The V and J genes are TRBV18 and TRBJ2-2, with D possibly being TRBD2 (5 bases). Germline V gives CDR1 KGHSH, CDR2 LQKENI. The CDR3 loop spans 13 amino acids. Trimming stripped 5 bases from V and 7 bases from J, with 11 bases between. The CDR3 loop reads CASSERNGGELFF. The CDR3 DNA reads as TGTGCCAGCTCAGAGCGGAATGGCGGGGAGCTGTTTTTT.

The V and J genes are TRBV7-9 and TRBJ1-1, with 9 bases aligning to TRBD1. The germline V gene encodes CDR1 SEHNR and CDR2 FQNEAQ (reference sequence). The CDR3 spans 14 residues. The junction had 2 bases not matched to a gene; V was cut back by 5 bases and J by 1 base. CDR3 region: CASSRQGENTEAFF. The DNA of the CDR3 is TGTGCCAGCAGCCGACAGGGGGAGAACACTGAAGCTTTCTTT.

The chain couples TRBV28 to TRBJ1-2; D may be TRBD1 (6 bases). Germline V gives CDR1 MDHEN, CDR2 SYDVKM. Trimming took 5 bases from V and 5 from J, leaving 21 bases between them. This CDR3 spans 16 amino acids. CDR3 sequence (DNA): TGTGCCAGCAGTACACCCGTGGACAGCCGGGTATATGGCTACACCTTC. Its translation: CASSTPVDSRVYGYTF.